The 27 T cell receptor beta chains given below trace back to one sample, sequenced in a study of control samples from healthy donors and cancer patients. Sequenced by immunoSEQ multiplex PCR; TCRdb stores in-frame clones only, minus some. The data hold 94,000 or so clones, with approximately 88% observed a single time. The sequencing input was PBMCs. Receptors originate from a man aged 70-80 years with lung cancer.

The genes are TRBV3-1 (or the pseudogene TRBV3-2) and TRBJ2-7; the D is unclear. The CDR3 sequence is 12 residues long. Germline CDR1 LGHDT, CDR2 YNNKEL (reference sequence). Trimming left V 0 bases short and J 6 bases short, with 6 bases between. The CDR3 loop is CASSQDTVEQYF. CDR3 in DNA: TGTGCCAGCAGCCAAGACACAGTCGAGCAGTACTTC.

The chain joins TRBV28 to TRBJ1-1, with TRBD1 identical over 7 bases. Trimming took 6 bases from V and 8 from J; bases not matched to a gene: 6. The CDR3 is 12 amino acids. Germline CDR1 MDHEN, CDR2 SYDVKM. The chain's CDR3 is CASSQGQREAFF. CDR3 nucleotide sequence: TGTGCCAGCAGCCAGGGACAGAGGGAAGCTTTCTTT.

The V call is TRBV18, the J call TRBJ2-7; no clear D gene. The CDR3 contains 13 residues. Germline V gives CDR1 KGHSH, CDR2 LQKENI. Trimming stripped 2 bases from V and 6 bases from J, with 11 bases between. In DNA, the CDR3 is TGTGCCAGCTCACCAAGGGCTCTCGGCGAGCAGTACTTC. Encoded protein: CASSPRALGEQYF.

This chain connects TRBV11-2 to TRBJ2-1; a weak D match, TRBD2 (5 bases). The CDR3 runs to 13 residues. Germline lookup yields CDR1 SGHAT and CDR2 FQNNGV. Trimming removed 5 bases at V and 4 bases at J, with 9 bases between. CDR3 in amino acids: CASSRGLYNEQFF. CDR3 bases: TGTGCCAGCAGCCGCGGACTTTACAATGAGCAGTTCTTC. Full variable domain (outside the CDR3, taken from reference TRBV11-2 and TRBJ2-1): EAGVAQSPRYKIIEKRQSVAFWCNPISGHATLYWYQQILGQGPKLLIQFQNNGVVDDSQLPKDRFSAERLKGVDSTLKIQPAKLEDSAVYLCASSRGLYNEQFFGPGTRLTVL.

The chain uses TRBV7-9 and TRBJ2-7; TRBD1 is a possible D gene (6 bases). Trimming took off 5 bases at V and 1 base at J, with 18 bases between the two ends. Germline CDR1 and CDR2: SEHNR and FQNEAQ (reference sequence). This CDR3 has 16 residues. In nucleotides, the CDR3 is TGTGCCAGCAGCCCAGTTAATGCAGGGGATTCCTACGAGCAGTACTTC. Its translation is CASSPVNAGDSYEQYF.

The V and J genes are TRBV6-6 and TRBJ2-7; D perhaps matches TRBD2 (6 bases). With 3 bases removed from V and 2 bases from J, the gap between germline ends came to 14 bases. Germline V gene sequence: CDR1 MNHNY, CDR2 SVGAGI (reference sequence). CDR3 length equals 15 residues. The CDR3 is CASSYGGLTTYEQYF. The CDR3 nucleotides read TGTGCCAGCAGTTATGGAGGGCTTACTACCTACGAGCAGTACTTC.

The CDR3 is CASSLSAGDPFNQPQHF. Written as DNA, the CDR3 is TGTGCCAGCAGCTTATCCGCAGGGGACCCGTTTAATCAGCCCCAGCATTTT. The chain has TRBV7-3 and TRBJ1-5, with D perhaps matching TRBD1 (6 bases). CDR1 is SGHTA, CDR2 FQGTGA, per germline. The CDR3 is 17 residues long. V was shortened by 2 bases and J by 4 bases, with 18 bases between the two germline ends.

This CDR3 reads CASSEIDRATEAFF. The CDR3 bases are TGCGCCAGCAGTGAGATCGACAGGGCCACTGAAGCTTTCTTT. The chain joins TRBV10-2 to TRBJ1-1, with 7 bases identical to TRBD1. Germline V gives CDR1 WSHSY, CDR2 SAAADI. The CDR3 covers 14 residues. The V segment lost 2 bases and the J segment 4 bases; nucleotides outside the gene matches: 4.

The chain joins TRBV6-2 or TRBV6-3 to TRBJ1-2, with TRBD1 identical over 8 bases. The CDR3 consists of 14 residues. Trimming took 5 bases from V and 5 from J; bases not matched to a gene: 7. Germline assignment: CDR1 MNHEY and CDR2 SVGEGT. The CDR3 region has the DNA TGTGCCAGCAGTACAGGACAGGGCAGATATGGCTACACCTTC. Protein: CASSTGQGRYGYTF.

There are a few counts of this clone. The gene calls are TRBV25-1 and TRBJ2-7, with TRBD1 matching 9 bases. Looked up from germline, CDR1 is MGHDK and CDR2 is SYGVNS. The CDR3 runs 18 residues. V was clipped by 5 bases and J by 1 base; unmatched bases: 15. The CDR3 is CASSPYARWDRESYEQYF. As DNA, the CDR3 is TGTGCCAGCAGTCCTTACGCCAGATGGGACAGGGAGTCCTACGAGCAGTACTTC.

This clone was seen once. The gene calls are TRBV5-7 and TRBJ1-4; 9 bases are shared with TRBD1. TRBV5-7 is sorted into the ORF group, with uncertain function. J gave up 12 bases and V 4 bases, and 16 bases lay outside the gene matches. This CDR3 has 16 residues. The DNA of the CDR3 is TGTGCCAGCAGCCCGCCTCCGACAGGGGGGTATAGGGAACTGTTTTTT. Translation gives CASSPPPTGGYRELFF.

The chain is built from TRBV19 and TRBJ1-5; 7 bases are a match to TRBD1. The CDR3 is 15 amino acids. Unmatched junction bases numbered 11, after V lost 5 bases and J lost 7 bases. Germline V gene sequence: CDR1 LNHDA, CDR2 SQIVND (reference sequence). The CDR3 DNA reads TGTGCCAGTAGTGGGGTTGAGACAGGGAGCCAGCCCCAGCATTTT. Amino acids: CASSGVETGSQPQHF.

The DNA of the CDR3 is TGTGCCCCGGGTCCGGGAGGGAACTATGGCTACACCTTC. Translation: CAPGPGGNYGYTF. This sequence joins TRBV21-1 and TRBJ1-2. TRBV21-1 is flagged as a pseudogene. CDR3 length: 13 residues.

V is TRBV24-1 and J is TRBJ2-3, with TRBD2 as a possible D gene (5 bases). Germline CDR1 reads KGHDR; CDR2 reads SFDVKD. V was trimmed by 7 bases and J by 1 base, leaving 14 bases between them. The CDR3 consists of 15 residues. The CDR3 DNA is TGTGCCACCAGGGAGGCCCGAGCGGGCACAGATACGCAGTATTTT. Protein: CATREARAGTDTQYF.

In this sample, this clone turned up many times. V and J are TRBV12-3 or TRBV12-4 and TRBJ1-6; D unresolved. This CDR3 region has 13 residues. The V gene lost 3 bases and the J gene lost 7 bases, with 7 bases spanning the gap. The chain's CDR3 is CASSFWENSPLHF. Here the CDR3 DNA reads TGTGCCAGCAGTTTCTGGGAGAATTCACCCCTCCACTTT.

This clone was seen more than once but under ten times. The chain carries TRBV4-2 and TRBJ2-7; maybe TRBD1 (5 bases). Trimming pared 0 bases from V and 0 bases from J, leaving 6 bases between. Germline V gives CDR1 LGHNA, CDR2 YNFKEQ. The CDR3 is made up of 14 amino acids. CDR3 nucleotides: TGTGCCAGCAGCCAAGAACAGGTCTCCTACGAGCAGTACTTC. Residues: CASSQEQVSYEQYF.

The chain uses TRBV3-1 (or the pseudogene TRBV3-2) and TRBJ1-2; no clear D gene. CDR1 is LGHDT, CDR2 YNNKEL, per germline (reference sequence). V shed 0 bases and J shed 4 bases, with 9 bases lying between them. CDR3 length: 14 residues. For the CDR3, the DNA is TGTGCCAGCAGCCAAGATATAGGGATCTATGGCTACACCTTC. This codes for CASSQDIGIYGYTF.

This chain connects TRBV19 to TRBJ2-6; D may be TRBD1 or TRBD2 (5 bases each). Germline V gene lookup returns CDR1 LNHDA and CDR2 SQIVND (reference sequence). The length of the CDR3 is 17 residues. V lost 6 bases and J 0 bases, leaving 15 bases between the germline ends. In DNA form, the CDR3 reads TGTGCCAGTAGCTACTCGGGGCTGAGCTCTGGGGCCAACGTCCTGACTTTC. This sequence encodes CASSYSGLSSGANVLTF.

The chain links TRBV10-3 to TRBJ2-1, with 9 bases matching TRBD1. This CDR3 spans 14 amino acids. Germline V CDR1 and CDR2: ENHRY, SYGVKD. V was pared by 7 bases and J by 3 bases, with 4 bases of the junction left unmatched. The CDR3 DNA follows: TGTGCCATCACTGGGACAGGGAACTACAATGAGCAGTTCTTC. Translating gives CAITGTGNYNEQFF.

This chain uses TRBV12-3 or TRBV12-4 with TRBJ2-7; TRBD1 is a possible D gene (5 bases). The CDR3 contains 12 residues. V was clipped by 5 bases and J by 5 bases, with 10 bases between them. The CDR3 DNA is TGTGCCAGCAGTCCCAGGGCCAACGAGCAGTACTTC. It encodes CASSPRANEQYF.

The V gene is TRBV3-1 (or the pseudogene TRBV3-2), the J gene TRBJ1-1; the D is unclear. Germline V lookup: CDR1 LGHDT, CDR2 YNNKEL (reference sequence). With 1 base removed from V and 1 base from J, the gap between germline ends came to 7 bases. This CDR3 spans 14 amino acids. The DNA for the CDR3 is TGTGCCAGCAGCCAAGCCGGTGGGAACACTGAAGCTTTCTTT. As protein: CASSQAGGNTEAFF.

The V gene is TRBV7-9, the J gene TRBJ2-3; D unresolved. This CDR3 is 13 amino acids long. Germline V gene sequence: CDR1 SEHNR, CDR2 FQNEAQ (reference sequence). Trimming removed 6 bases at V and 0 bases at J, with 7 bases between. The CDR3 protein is CASRPLSTDTQYF. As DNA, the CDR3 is TGTGCCAGCAGGCCCCTTAGCACAGATACGCAGTATTTT.

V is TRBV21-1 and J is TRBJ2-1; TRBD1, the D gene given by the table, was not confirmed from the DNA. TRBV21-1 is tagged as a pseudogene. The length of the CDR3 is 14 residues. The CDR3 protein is CAGVSGNPYNEQFF. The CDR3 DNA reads TGTGCCGGAGTCTCAGGGAATCCCTACAATGAGCAGTTCTTC.

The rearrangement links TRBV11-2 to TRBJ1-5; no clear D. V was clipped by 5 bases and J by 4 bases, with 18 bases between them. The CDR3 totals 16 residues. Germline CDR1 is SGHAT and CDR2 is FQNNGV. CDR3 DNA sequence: TGTGCCAGCAGCAACCACGTCCACCCTCCGAATCAGCCCCAGCATTTT. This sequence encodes CASSNHVHPPNQPQHF. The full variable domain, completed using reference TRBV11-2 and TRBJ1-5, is EAGVAQSPRYKIIEKRQSVAFWCNPISGHATLYWYQQILGQGPKLLIQFQNNGVVDDSQLPKDRFSAERLKGVDSTLKIQPAKLEDSAVYLCASSNHVHPPNQPQHFGDGTRLSIL.

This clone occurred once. The CDR3 nucleotides read TGCAGTGCCCGGGGGGACACTGAAGCTTTCTTT. Its protein product is CSARGDTEAFF. The J gene is TRBJ1-1, the V gene TRBV20-1, with D possibly TRBD1 on 5 matching bases. The CDR3 has 11 amino acids. Germline V lookup: CDR1 DFQATT, CDR2 SNEGSKA (reference sequence). V lost 6 bases to trimming and J lost 3 bases, with 8 bases between them.

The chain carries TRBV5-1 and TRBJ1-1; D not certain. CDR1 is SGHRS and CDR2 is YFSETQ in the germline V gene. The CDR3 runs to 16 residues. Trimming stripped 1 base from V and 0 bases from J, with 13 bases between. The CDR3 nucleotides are TGCGCCAGCAGCTTGAAGTCCCCACTTATGAACACTGAAGCTTTCTTT. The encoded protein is CASSLKSPLMNTEAFF. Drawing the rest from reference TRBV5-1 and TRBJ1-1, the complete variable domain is KAGVTQTPRYLIKTRGQQVTLSCSPISGHRSVSWYQQTPGQGLQFLFEYFSETQRNKGNFPGRFSGRQFSNSRSEMNVSTLELGDSALYLCASSLKSPLMNTEAFFGQGTRLTVV.

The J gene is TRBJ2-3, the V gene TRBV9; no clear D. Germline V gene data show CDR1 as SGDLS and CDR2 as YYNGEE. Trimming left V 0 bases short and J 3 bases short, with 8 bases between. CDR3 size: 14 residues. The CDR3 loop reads CASSVARLTDTQYF. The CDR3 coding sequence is TGTGCCAGCAGCGTAGCCAGGTTAACAGATACGCAGTATTTT.